Following are 18 T cell receptor beta chains from one sample sequenced in a study of cytomegalovirus exposure and HLA in healthy donors. With 60 Vbeta and 13 Jbeta primers, the PCR was carried out. Assay: immunoSEQ multiplex PCR; the TCRdb copy retains only in-frame clones and omits some. The data hold fewer than 250,000 clones, with almost 80% observed a single time. Sequencing input: PBMCs. The receptors come from a woman younger than 35 in good health and CMV-seronegative.

The chain combines TRBV14 with TRBJ2-5, with a tentative D call TRBD2 (7 bases). This CDR3 has 13 amino acids. V lost 1 base to trimming and J lost 11 bases, with 14 bases between them. Germline V CDR1 and CDR2: SGHDN, FVKESK. The CDR3 spells CASSQGTRGEQYF. CDR3 nucleotide sequence: TGTGCCAGCAGCCAAGGGACTAGGGGGGAGCAGTACTTC.

This clone was seen just once. V gene TRBV7-2 combines with J gene TRBJ2-7; 8 bases match TRBD1. J lost 3 bases, V lost 2 bases, and 15 bases had no gene match. The CDR3 sequence is 18 residues long. The germline V gene encodes CDR1 SGHTA and CDR2 FQGNSA. The CDR3: CASSLSSVGQGFFYEQYF. CDR3 nucleotide sequence: TGTGCCAGCAGCTTAAGTTCCGTTGGACAGGGATTCTTCTACGAGCAGTACTTC.

The rearrangement uses TRBV29-1 and TRBJ1-1; TRBD1 is a possible D gene (6 bases). CDR3 length: 12 residues. With 6 bases removed from V and 6 bases from J, the gap between germline ends came to 14 bases. Germline V CDR1 and CDR2: SQVTM, ANQGSEA. Here the CDR3 DNA reads TGCAGCGTAGGACAGAATGGGGCTGAAGCTTTCTTT. This codes for CSVGQNGAEAFF.

The CDR3 protein is CAISEGTSGRVAYNEQFF. The CDR3 nucleotides are TGTGCCATCAGTGAGGGGACTAGCGGGAGGGTGGCTTACAATGAGCAGTTCTTC. V usage is TRBV10-3 and J usage is TRBJ2-1; 16 bases fit TRBD2. Looked up from germline, CDR1 is ENHRY and CDR2 is SYGVKD. V trimming: 2 bases; J trimming: 4 bases; junction bases outside the gene matches: 5. The CDR3 totals 18 residues.

The chain joins TRBV7-3 to TRBJ2-1; D is possibly TRBD2 (6 bases). CDR1 is SGHTA, CDR2 FQGTGA, per germline. This CDR3 is 14 amino acids long. Trimming removed 4 bases at V and 6 bases at J, with 13 bases between. CDR3 loop: CASSSTGTGNEQFF. The CDR3 bases are TGTGCCAGCAGCTCAACCGGGACTGGCAATGAGCAGTTCTTC. Together with reference TRBV7-3 and TRBJ2-1, the CDR3 gives the full variable domain: GAGVSQTPSNKVTEKGKYVELRCDPISGHTALYWYRQSLGQGPEFLIYFQGTGAADDSGLPNDRFFAVRPEGSVSTLKIQRTERGDSAVYLCASSSTGTGNEQFFGPGTRLTVL.

The gene calls are TRBV9 and TRBJ2-1, with 9 positions matching TRBD2. Trimming removed 7 bases from V and 4 bases from J; junction bases left unmatched: 6. This CDR3 is built from 14 residues. The V gene's germline CDR1 is SGDLS and CDR2 YYNGEE. Here the CDR3 reads CASGQRGAYNEQFF. DNA of the CDR3: TGTGCCAGCGGGCAGCGGGGGGCGTACAATGAGCAGTTCTTC. Drawing the rest from reference TRBV9 and TRBJ2-1, the complete variable domain is DSGVTQTPKHLITATGQRVTLRCSPRSGDLSVYWYQQSLDQGLQFLIQYYNGEERAKGNILERFSAQQFPDLHSELNLSSLELGDSALYFCASGQRGAYNEQFFGPGTRLTVL.

The rearrangement uses TRBV5-1 and TRBJ2-3; 10 bases map to TRBD1. This CDR3 comprises 15 residues. CDR1 is SGHRS, CDR2 YFSETQ, per germline. Trimming took 2 bases from V and 4 from J; bases not matched to a gene: 4. The CDR3 bases are TGCGCCAGCAGCTTACGCGGACAGGGGGCAGATACGCAGTATTTT. It yields the protein CASSLRGQGADTQYF.

The chain carries TRBV4-1 and TRBJ1-1, with D hard to call. CDR3 size: 15 residues. The germline CDR1 and CDR2 sequences are MGHRA and YSYEKL. Trimming left V 0 bases short and J 1 base short, with 9 bases between. CDR3 sequence (DNA): TGCGCCAGCAGCCAAGATAACGCCAGGAACACTGAAGCTTTCTTT. This sequence encodes CASSQDNARNTEAFF.

The chain uses TRBV9 and TRBJ2-2; TRBD2 agrees at 10 bases. This CDR3 comprises 18 residues. CDR1 SGDLS and CDR2 YYNGEE come from the germline V gene. V lost 4 bases, J lost 5 bases, and 14 bases stayed unmatched. The CDR3 region has the DNA TGTGCCAGCAGCTCCCAGCCCCCAGCGGGGGGGCGTACCGGGGAGCTGTTTTTT. Translating it yields CASSSQPPAGGRTGELFF.

CDR3 in DNA: TGTGCCAGCAGCCCCCAGGGACAGTATAATGAAAAACTGTTTTTT. Protein product: CASSPQGQYNEKLFF. The rearrangement joins TRBV7-2 to TRBJ1-4; 7 bases map to TRBD1. The CDR3 loop spans 15 amino acids. Germline V gene data show CDR1 as SGHTA and CDR2 as FQGNSA. With 5 bases clipped from V and 4 bases from J, the junction kept 7 bases outside the gene matches.

V is TRBV20-1 and J is TRBJ1-1; no definite D call. Germline V lookup: CDR1 DFQATT, CDR2 SNEGSKA (reference sequence). The CDR3 has 11 residues. V was clipped by 6 bases and J by 3 bases, with 8 bases between them. The chain's CDR3 is CSARRDTEAFF. The CDR3 DNA is TGCAGTGCACGTCGGGACACTGAAGCTTTCTTT.

This chain joins TRBV21-1 and TRBJ2-1; no DNA check was done on the table's D call, TRBD2. TRBV21-1 is a pseudogene locus. The CDR3 spans 15 residues. DNA of the CDR3: TGTGCCAGCAGCAAAGACGTCTACCTAGTGGATGAGCAGTTCTTC. It codes for CASSKDVYLVDEQFF.

This clone was recorded only once. The gene calls are TRBV19 and TRBJ1-3; the D is unclear. The V gene's germline CDR1 is LNHDA and CDR2 SQIVND (reference sequence). This CDR3 has 16 residues. Trimming left V 4 bases short and J 0 bases short, with 13 bases between. The CDR3 spells CASSTIGESSGNTIYF. As DNA, the CDR3 is TGTGCCAGTAGTACCATAGGAGAGAGCTCTGGAAACACCATATATTTT.

The J gene is TRBJ1-3, the V gene TRBV6-1; no clear D gene. The CDR3 loop spans 13 amino acids. The V end was cut by 4 bases, the J end by 4 bases, with 8 bases between. Germline assignment: CDR1 MNHNS and CDR2 SASEGT. The CDR3 DNA reads TGTGCCAGCAGTGGAAGCAGGGGAAACACCATATATTTT. It encodes CASSGSRGNTIYF.

The chain uses TRBV21-1 and TRBJ1-1. TRBV21-1 is noted as a pseudogene. This CDR3 comprises 15 residues. The CDR3 reads CASSKCGRRGAEAFF. The CDR3 nucleotides are TGTGCCAGCAGCAAATGCGGCAGGAGGGGAGCTGAAGCTTTCTTT.

The V gene is TRBV25-1, the J gene TRBJ1-3, with TRBD1 matching 7 bases. Germline V CDR1 and CDR2: MGHDK, SYGVNS. Trimming at V came to 4 bases and at J to 2 bases, leaving 5 bases not matched to a gene. This CDR3 spans 15 amino acids. The CDR3 nucleotides are TGTGCCAGCAGTGCACTGACAGGGACTGGAAACACCATATATTTT. Encoded protein: CASSALTGTGNTIYF.

This rearrangement joins TRBV2 to TRBJ2-5; possible D gene TRBD2, 5 bases. This CDR3 region has 15 residues. The V gene lost 4 bases and the J gene lost 2 bases, with 14 bases spanning the gap. Looked up from germline, CDR1 is SNHLY and CDR2 is FYNNEI. CDR3 sequence (DNA): TGTGCCAGCAGTGTTCGGCTAGCAGTGCAAGAGACCCAGTACTTC. This encodes CASSVRLAVQETQYF.

V usage is TRBV27 and J usage is TRBJ1-1; 7 bases are shared with TRBD1. The CDR3 extends over 18 amino acids. CDR1 and CDR2 from the germline V gene are MNHEY and SMNVEV (reference sequence). The V segment lost 0 bases and the J segment 0 bases; nucleotides outside the gene matches: 10. The CDR3 region has the DNA TGTGCCAGCAGTTTATCGGCACCAGGGACAGTACTGAACACTGAAGCTTTCTTT. Translated, it gives CASSLSAPGTVLNTEAFF.